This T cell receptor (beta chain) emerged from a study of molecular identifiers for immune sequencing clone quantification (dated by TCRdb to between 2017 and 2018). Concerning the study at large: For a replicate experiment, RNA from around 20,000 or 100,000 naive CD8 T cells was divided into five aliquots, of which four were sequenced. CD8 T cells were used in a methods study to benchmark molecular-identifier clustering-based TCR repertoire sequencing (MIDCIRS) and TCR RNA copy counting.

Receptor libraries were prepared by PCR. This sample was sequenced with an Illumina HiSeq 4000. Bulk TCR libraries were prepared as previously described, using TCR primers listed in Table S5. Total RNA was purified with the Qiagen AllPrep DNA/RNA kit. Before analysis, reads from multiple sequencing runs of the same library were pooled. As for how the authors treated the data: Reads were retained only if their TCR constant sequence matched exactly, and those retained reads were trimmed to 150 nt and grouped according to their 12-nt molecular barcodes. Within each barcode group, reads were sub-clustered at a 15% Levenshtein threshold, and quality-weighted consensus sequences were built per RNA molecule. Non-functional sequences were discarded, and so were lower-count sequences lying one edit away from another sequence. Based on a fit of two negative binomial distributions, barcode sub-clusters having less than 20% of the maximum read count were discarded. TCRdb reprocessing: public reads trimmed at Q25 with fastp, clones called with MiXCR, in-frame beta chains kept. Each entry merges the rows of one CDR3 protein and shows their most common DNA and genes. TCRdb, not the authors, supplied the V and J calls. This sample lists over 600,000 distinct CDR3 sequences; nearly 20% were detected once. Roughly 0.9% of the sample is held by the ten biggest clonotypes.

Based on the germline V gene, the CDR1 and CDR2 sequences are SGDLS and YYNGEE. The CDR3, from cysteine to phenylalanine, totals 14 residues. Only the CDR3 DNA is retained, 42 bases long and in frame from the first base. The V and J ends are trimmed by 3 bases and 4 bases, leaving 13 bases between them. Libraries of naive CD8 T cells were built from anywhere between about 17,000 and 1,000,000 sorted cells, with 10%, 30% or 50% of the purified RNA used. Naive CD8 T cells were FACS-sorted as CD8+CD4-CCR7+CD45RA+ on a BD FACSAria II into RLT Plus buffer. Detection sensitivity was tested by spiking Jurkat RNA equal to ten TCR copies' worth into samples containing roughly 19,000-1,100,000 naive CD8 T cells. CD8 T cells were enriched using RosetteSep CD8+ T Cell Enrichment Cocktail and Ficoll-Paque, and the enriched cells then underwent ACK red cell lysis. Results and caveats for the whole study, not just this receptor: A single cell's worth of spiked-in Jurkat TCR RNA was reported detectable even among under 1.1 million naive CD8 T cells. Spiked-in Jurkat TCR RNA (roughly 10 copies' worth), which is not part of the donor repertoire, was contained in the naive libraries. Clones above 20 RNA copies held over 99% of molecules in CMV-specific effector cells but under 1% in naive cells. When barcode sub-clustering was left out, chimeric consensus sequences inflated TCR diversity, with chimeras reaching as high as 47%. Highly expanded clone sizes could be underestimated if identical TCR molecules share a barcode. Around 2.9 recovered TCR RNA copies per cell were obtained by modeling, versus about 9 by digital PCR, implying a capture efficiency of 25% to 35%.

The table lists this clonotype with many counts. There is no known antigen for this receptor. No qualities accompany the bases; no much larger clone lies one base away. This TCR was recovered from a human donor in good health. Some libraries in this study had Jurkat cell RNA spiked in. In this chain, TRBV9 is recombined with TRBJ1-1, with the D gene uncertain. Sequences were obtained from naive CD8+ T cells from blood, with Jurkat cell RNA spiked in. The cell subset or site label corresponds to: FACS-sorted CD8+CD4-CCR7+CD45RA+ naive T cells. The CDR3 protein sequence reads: CASSADHLSTEAFF. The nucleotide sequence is TGTGCCAGCAGCGCTGACCACTTGAGCACTGAAGCTTTCTTT.